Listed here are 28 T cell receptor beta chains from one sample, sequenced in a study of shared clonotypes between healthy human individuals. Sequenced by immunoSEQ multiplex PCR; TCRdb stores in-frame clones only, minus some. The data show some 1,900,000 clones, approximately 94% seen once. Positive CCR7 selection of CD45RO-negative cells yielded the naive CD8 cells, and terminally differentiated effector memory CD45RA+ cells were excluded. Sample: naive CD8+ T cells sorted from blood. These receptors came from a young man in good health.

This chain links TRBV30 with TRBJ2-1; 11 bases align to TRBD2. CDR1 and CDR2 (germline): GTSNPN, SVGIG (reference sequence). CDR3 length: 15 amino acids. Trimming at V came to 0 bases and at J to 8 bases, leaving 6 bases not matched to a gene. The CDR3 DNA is TGTGCCTGGAGTGTAATAGCGGGAGGGTCGGATGAGCAGTTCTTC. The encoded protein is CAWSVIAGGSDEQFF. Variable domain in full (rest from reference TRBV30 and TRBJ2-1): SQTIHQWPATLVQPVGSPLSLECTVEGTSNPNLYWYRQAAGRGLQLLFYSVGIGQISSEVPQNLSASRPQDRQFILSSKKLLLSDSGFYLCAWSVIAGGSDEQFFGPGTRLTVL.

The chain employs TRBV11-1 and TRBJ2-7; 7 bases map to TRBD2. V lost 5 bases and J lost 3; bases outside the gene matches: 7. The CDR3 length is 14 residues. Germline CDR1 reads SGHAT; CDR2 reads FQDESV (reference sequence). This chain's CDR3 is CASSQGLGGYEQYF. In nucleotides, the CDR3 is TGTGCCAGCAGCCAAGGACTAGGCGGCTACGAGCAGTACTTC.

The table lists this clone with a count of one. CDR3 in DNA: TGTGCCACAGAGAACACCGGGGAGCTGTTTTTT. It translates to CATENTGELFF. V is TRBV25-1 and J is TRBJ2-2; D unresolved. V was pared by 10 bases and J by 1 base, with 4 bases between. The CDR3 runs 11 residues. Germline V CDR1 and CDR2: MGHDK, SYGVNS.

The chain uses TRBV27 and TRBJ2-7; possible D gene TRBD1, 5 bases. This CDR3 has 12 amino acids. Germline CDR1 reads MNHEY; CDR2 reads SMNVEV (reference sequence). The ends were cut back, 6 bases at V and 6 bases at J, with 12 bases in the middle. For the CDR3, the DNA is TGTGCCAGCAGGGCAGGACAACGCGAGCAGTACTTC. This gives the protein CASRAGQREQYF.

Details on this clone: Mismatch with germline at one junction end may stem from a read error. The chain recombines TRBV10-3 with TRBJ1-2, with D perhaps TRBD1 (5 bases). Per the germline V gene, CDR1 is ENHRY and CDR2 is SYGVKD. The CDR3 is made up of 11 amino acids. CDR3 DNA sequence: TGTGCCATCAGTGAAATAGGGCACAGGTCCTTC. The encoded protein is CAISEIGHRSF.

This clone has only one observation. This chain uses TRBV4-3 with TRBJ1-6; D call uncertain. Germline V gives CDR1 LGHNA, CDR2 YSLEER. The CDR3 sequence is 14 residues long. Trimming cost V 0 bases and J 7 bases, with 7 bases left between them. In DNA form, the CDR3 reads TGCGCCAGCAGCCAAGAGCAGTTAAATTCACCCCTCCACTTT. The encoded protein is CASSQEQLNSPLHF.

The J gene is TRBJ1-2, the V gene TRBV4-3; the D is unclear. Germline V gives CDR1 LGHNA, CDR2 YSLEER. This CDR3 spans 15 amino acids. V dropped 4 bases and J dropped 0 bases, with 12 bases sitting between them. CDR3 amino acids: CASSPTLAANYGYTF. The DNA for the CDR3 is TGCGCCAGCAGCCCCACCCTGGCGGCTAACTATGGCTACACCTTC.

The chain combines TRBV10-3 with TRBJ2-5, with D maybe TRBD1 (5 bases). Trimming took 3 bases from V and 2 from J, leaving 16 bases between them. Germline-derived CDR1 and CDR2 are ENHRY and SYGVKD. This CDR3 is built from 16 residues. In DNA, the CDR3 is TGTGCCATCAGTGATGGGGCCCAAGGGGTTCAAGAGACCCAGTACTTC. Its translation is CAISDGAQGVQETQYF.

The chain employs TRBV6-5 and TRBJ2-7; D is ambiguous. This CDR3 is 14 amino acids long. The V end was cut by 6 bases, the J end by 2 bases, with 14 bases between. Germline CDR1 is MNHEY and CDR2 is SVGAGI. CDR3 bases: TGTGCCAGCAGCCTTATTCTAGTCCCCTACGAGCAGTACTTC. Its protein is CASSLILVPYEQYF.

CDR3 DNA sequence: TGCGCCAGCAGCCACCTAGAACTGAAGACCCAGTACTTC. Protein: CASSHLELKTQYF. The chain uses TRBV4-1 and TRBJ2-5; D gene unclear. CDR3 size: 13 residues. V lost 3 bases to trimming and J lost 6 bases, with 11 bases between them. The V gene's germline CDR1 is MGHRA and CDR2 YSYEKL.

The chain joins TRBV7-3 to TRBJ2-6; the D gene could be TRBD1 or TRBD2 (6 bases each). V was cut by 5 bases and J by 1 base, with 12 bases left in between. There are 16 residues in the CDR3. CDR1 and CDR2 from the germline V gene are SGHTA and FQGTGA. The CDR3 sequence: CASSPGAGSGANVLTF. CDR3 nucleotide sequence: TGTGCCAGCAGCCCAGGGGCGGGGTCTGGGGCCAACGTCCTGACTTTC.

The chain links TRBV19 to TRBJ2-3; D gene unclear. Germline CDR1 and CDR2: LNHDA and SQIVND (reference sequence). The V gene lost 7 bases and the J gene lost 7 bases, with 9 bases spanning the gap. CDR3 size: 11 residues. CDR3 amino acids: CASIYQNTQYF. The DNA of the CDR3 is TGTGCCAGTATTTATCAGAATACGCAGTATTTT.

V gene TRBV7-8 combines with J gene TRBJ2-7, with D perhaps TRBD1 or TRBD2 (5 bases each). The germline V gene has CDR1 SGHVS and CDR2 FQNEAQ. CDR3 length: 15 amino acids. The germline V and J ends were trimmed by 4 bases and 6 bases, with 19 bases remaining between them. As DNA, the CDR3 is TGTGCCAGCAGCTATGGCCGAGGGGAAGGCGGCGAGCAGTACTTC. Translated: CASSYGRGEGGEQYF.

CDR3 sequence reads: CASSLASGGADTQYF. CDR3 nucleotides: TGTGCCAGCAGCTTAGCTAGCGGGGGGGCAGATACGCAGTATTTT. The genes are TRBV7-2 and TRBJ2-3, with 11 bases identical to TRBD2. The germline V gene has CDR1 SGHTA and CDR2 FQGNSA. CDR3 length: 15 residues. The V segment lost 0 bases and the J segment 4 bases; nucleotides outside the gene matches: 0.

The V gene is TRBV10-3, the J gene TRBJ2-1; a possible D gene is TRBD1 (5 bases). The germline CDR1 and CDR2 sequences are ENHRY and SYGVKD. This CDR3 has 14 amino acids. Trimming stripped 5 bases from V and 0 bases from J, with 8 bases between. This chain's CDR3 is CAISFQGSYNEQFF. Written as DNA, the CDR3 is TGTGCCATCAGTTTTCAGGGCTCCTACAATGAGCAGTTCTTC.

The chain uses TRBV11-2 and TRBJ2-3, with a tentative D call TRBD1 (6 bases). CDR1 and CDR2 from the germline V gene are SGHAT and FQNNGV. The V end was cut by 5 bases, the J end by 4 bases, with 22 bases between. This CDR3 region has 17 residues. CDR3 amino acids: CASSLLQGPPGADTQYF. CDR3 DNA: TGTGCCAGCAGCCTACTGCAAGGACCCCCAGGGGCAGATACGCAGTATTTT.

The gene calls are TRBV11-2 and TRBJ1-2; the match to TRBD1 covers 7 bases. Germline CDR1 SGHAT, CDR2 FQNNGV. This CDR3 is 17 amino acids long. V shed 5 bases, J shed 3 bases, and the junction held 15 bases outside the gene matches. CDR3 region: CASSNRDSYRVDYGYTF. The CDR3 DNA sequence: TGTGCCAGCAGCAACCGGGACAGCTATCGGGTAGACTATGGCTACACCTTC.

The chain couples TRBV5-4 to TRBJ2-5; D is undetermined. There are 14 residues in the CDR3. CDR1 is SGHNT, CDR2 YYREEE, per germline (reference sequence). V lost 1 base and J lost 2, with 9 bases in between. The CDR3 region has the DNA TGTGCCAGCAGCTTGCTGAACAGTCAAGAGACCCAGTACTTC. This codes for CASSLLNSQETQYF. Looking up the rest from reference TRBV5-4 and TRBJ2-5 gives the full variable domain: ETGVTQSPTHLIKTRGQQVTLRCSSQSGHNTVSWYQQALGQGPQFIFQYYREEENGRGNFPPRFSGLQFPNYSSELNVNALELDDSALYLCASSLLNSQETQYFGPGTRLLVL.

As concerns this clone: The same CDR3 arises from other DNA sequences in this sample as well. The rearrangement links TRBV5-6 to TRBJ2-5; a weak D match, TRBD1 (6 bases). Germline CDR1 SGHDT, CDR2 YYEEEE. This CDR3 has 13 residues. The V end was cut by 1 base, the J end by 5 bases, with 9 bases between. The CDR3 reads CASSLQGSETQYF. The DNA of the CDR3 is TGTGCCAGCAGCTTGCAGGGGTCGGAGACCCAGTACTTC.

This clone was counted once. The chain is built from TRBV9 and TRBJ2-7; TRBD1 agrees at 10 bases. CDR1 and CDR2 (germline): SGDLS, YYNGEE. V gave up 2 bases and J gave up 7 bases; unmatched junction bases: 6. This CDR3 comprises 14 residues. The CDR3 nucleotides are TGTGCCAGCAGCGTTGGGACAGGGGTTGGAGAGCAGTACTTC. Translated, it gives CASSVGTGVGEQYF.

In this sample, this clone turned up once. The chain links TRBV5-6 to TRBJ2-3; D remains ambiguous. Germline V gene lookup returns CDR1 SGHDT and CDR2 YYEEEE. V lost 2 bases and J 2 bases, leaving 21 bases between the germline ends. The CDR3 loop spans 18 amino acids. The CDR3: CASSFSILSSSATDTQYF. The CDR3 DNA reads TGTGCCAGCAGCTTTTCGATCTTAAGTTCGAGCGCCACAGATACGCAGTATTTT.

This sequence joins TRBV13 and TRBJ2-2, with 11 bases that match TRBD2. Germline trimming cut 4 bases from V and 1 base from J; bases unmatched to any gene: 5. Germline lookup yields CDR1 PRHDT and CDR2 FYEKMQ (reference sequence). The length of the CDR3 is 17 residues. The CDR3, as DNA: TGTGCCAGCAGCTCCTACGGACTAGCGGGGAACACCGGGGAGCTGTTTTTT. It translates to CASSSYGLAGNTGELFF.

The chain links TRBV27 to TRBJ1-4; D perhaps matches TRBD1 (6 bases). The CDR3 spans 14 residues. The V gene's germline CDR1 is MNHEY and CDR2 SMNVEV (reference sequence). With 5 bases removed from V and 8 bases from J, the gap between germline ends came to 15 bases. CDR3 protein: CASSNGGHREKLFF. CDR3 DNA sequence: TGTGCCAGCAGTAACGGGGGCCATAGGGAAAAACTGTTTTTT.

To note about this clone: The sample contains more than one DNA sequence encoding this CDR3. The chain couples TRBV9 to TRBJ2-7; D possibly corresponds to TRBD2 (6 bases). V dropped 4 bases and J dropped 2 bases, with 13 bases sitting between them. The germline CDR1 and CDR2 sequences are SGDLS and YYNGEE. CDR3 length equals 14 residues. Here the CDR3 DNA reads TGTGCCAGCAGCCTCCGGGACTCCCCCTACGAGCAGTACTTC. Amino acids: CASSLRDSPYEQYF.

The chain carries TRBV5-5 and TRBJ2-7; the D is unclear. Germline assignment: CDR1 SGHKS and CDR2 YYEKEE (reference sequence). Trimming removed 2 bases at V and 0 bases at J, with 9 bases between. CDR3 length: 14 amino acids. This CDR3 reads CASSLGQDSYEQYF. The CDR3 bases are TGTGCCAGCAGCTTAGGGCAGGACTCCTACGAGCAGTACTTC.

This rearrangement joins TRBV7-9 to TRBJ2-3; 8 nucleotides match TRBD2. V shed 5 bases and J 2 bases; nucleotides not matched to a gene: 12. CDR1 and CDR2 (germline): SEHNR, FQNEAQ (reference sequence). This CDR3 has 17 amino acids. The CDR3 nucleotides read TGTGCCAGCAGCCCGTCCCTGGGAGCGGGGGACACAGATACGCAGTATTTT. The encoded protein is CASSPSLGAGDTDTQYF.

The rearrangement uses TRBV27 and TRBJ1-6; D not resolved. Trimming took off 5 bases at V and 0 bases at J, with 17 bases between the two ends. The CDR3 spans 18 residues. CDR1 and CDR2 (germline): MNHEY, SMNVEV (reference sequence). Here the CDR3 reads CASSPIAVASSYNSPLHF. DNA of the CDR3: TGTGCCAGCAGTCCGATCGCAGTGGCGAGCTCCTATAATTCACCCCTCCACTTT.

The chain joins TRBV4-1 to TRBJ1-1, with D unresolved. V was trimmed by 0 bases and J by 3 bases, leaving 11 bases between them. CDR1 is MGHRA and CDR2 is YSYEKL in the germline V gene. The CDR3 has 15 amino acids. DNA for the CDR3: TGCGCCAGCAGCCAAGATTCGAGTCGGGACACTGAAGCTTTCTTT. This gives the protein CASSQDSSRDTEAFF.